The TCR beta chain described here comes from a study of T cell responses to AZD1222 COVID-19 vaccine. As concerns this clone: Antigen specificity is unknown.

Generated by immunoSEQ multiplex PCR, the TCRdb table keeps only in-frame clones and is missing some. The sample has some 60,000 clones, 60% to 85% seen once. The CDR3 covers 14 residues. Losses at the gene ends were 3 bases for V and 7 bases for J; bases not matched to a gene: 8. Per germline, CDR1 KGHSH and CDR2 LQKENI. Study-level findings and limits: Spike was spanned by vaccine-associated CD4 TCRs, which were dominant at 160-218 and 743-854. Possibly, clonal diversity was underestimated; donors were largely white British and included more females. Spike-specific TCR breadth and depth went up after people got two AZD1222 doses.

V is TRBV18 and J is TRBJ1-2; 7 nucleotides agree with TRBD1. Sequencing was performed on peripheral blood, taken 28 days after the second AZD1222 dose. This sequence originates from an adult who received the AZD1222 COVID-19 vaccine. CDR3 residues: CASSPGTEGAGYTF. CDR3 DNA sequence: TGTGCCAGCTCACCCGGGACAGAGGGCGCTGGCTACACCTTC.